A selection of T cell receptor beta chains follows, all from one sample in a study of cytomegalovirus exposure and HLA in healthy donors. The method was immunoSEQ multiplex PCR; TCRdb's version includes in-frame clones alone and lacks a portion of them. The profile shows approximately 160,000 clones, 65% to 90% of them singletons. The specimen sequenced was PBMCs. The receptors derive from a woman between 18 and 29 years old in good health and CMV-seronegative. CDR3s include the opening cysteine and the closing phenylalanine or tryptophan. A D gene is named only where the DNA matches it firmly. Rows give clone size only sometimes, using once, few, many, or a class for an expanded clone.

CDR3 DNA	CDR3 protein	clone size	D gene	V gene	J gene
TGTGCCAGCAGCGTAGGGACAGGGAATCAGCCCCAGCATTTT	CASSVGTGNQPQHF	once	TRBD1	TRBV9	TRBJ1-5
TGTGCCTGGAGTGTACTCGTATTCCGGGAGCTGTTTTTT	CAWSVLVFRELFF	few	NA	TRBV30	TRBJ2-2
TGTGCCAGCAGCCTGACAGTTAACACTGAAGCTTTCTTT	CASSLTVNTEAFF	NA	NA	TRBV7-9	TRBJ1-1
TGTGCCAGCAGCTGGCGGGGGGCCTCAATTCTCTACGAGCAGTACTTC	CASSWRGASILYEQYF	NA	TRBD2	TRBV5-6	TRBJ2-7
TGTGCCAGCAGCTTCCCTAGCTTCTCCTACAATGAGCAGTTCTTC	CASSFPSFSYNEQFF	NA	NA	TRBV5-4	TRBJ2-1
TGCGCCAGCAGTCTTGAGGGACACCGCGCCGTTTTCTTT	CASSLEGHRAVFF	NA	NA	TRBV5-1	TRBJ1-1
TGTGCCTGGATCCCACGGGACATTAACACTGAAGCTTTCTTT	CAWIPRDINTEAFF	many	NA	TRBV30	TRBJ1-1
TGTGCCAGCAGTTTAAGACAGGGTAGTAACTATGGCTACACCTTC	CASSLRQGSNYGYTF	once	TRBD1	TRBV6-5	TRBJ1-2
TGTGCCAGCAGCCCTGGACTAGCGGGGGAGACCCAGTACTTC	CASSPGLAGETQYF	once	TRBD2	TRBV4-2	TRBJ2-5
TGTGCCAGCCGAAGTGAGAGCAATCAGCCCCAGCATTTT	CASRSESNQPQHF	NA	NA	TRBV2	TRBJ1-5